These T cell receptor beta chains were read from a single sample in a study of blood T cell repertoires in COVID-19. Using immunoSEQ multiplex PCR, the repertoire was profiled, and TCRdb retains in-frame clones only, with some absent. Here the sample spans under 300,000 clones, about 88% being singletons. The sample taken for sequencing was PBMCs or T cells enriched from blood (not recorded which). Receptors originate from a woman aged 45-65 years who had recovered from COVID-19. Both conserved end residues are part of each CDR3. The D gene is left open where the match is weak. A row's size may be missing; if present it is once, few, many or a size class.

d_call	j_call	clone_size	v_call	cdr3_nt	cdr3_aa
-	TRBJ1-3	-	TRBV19	TGTGCCAGTAGTATAGGAGGGATTTACTCTGGAAACACCATATATTTT	CASSIGGIYSGNTIYF
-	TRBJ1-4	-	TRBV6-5	TGTGCCAGCAGTTACTTAATACTACCAACTAATGAAAAACTGTTTTTT	CASSYLILPTNEKLFF
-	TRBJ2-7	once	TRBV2	TGTGCCAGCAGTGTATCGGGAAACTCCTACGAGCAGTACTTC	CASSVSGNSYEQYF
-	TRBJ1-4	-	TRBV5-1	TGCGCCAGCAGCTTGGCGGGGGCTAATGAAAAACTGTTTTTT	CASSLAGANEKLFF
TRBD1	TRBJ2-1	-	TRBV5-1	TGCGCCAGCAGCCGACCCGGGACAGGGGTCAATGAGCAGTTCTTC	CASSRPGTGVNEQFF
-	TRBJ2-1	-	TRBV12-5	TGTGCTAGTGGTTTGGTACAAGGACTAAAGAGCAATGAGCAGTTCTTC	CASGLVQGLKSNEQFF
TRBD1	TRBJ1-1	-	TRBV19	TGTGCCAGTAGTTGGGACAGGGTCGCTGAAGCTTTCTTT	CASSWDRVAEAFF
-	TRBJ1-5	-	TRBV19	TGTGCCAGTAGTATCGACTCTTCGACTCAGCCCCAGCATTTT	CASSIDSSTQPQHF
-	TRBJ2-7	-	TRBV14	TGTGCCAGCAGCCAAGCCTGGGCAGGGAACGAGCAGTACTTC	CASSQAWAGNEQYF
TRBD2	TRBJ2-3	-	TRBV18	TGTGCCAGCTCAGGGACTAGCGCCTACACAGATACGCAGTATTTT	CASSGTSAYTDTQYF
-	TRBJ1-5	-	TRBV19	TGTGCCAGTATGGGCAGCCAGAGGCCCCAGCATTTT	CASMGSQRPQHF
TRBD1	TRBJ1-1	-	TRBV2	TGTGCCAGCAGTGGGCTGACAGGGGGACACACTGAAGCTTTCTTT	CASSGLTGGHTEAFF
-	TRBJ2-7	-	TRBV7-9	TGTGCCAGCAGCTCACAGGGTGTGCAGTACTTC	CASSSQGVQYF
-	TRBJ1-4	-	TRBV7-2	TGTGCCAGCAGCTTGGGGAGCGCAACTAATGAAAAACTGTTTTTT	CASSLGSATNEKLFF
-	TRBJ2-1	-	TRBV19	TGTGCCAGTAGTATGCAATACACCTACAATGAGCAGTTCTTC	CASSMQYTYNEQFF
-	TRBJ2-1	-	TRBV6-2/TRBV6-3	TGTGCCAGCAGCGACCCGGTCTCAGAGGAGTTCTTC	CASSDPVSEEFF
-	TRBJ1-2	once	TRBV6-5	TGTGCCAGCAGTTACTCGGCGGGAAACTATGGCTACACCTTC	CASSYSAGNYGYTF
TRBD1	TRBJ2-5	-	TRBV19	TGTGCCAGTAGTATCGGGACAGGACCAGAGACCCAGTACTTC	CASSIGTGPETQYF
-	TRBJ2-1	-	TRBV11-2	TGTGCCAGCAGCTTAGAACAGACCAACAATGAGCAGTTCTTC	CASSLEQTNNEQFF
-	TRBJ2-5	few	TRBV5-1	TGCGCCAGCAGCTTGGCTCTCCAAACCGCGACAGGAACCCAGTACTTC	CASSLALQTATGTQYF
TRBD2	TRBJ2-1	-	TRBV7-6	TGTGCCAGCAGCACGCGACTAGCGGGAGGCTACAATGAGCAGTTCTTC	CASSTRLAGGYNEQFF
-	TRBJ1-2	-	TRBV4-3	TGCGCCAGCAGCCAAGGCAGGAACTATGGCTACACCTTC	CASSQGRNYGYTF
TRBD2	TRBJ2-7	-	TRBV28	TGTGCCAGCAGTCCCGCGACTAGCGGGTCCGACGAGCAGTACTTC	CASSPATSGSDEQYF
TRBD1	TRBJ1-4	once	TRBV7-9	TGTGCCAGCAGCGCTGACAGGGGAAATGAAAAACTGTTTTTT	CASSADRGNEKLFF
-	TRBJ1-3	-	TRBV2	TGTGCCAGCAGTACAGGGCAAGGAAACACCATATATTTT	CASSTGQGNTIYF
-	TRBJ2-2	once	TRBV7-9	TGTGCCAGCAGCTTGGAGAAGCGCGGGGAGCTGTTTTTT	CASSLEKRGELFF
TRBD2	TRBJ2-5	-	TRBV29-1	TGCAGCGGGAAGGCAGGCGGGGGGCAAGAGACCCAGTACTTC	CSGKAGGGQETQYF
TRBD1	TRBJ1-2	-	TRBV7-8	TGTGCCAGCAGCCCCACCGGACAGGTCTATGGCTACACCTTC	CASSPTGQVYGYTF
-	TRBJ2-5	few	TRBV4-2	TGTGCCAGCAGCCAGACCCAGCGGGAGACCCAGTACTTC	CASSQTQRETQYF
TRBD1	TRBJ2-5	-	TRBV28	TGTGCCAGCAGTCCAAGGGGGCGGATCCAAGAGACCCAGTACTTC	CASSPRGRIQETQYF
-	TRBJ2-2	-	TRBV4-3	TGCGCCAGCAGCCAGTCAGGTATCGGGGAGCTGTTTTTT	CASSQSGIGELFF
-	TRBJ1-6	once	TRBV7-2	TGTGCCAGCAGCCTTAGTGGGGAGACCCCACTCCACTTT	CASSLSGETPLHF
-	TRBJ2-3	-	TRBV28	TGTGCCAGCACCCTTTCGGTAGTGGGCTCCACAGATACGCAGTATTTT	CASTLSVVGSTDTQYF
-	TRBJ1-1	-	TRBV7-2	TGTGCCAGCAGCACCCGCACCGGGACTTTTGACACTGAAGCTTTCTTT	CASSTRTGTFDTEAFF
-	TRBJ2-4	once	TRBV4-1	TGCGCCAGCAGCCAAGATACTAGGGGGAGGGGCATTCAGTACTTC	CASSQDTRGRGIQYF
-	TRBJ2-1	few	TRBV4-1	TGCGCCAGCAGCCAAAGCCGTAGCAATGAGCAGTTCTTC	CASSQSRSNEQFF
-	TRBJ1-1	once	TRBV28	TGTGCCAGCACCATCTCTGGGGGGTACACTGAAGCTTTCTTT	CASTISGGYTEAFF
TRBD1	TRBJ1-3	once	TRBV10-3	TGTGCCATCAATCGGGACAGGGGGAGCGGAAACACCATATATTTT	CAINRDRGSGNTIYF
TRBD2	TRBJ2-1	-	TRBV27	TGTGCCAGCAGTCCAAAGGGGACTAGCGGGATCTACAATGAGCAGTTCTTC	CASSPKGTSGIYNEQFF
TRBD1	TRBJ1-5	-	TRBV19	TGTGCCAGTTGCATCAGGGGGATTAATCAGCCCCAGCATTTT	CASCIRGINQPQHF
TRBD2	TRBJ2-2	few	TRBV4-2	TGTGCCAGCAGCCAAGATGTTAGCGGGAGGGCCTTGACCGGGGAGCTGTTTTTT	CASSQDVSGRALTGELFF
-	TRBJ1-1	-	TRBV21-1	TGTGCCAGCAGCAAAAACCCACGAGGGGGGGGCAGGAACACTGAAGCTTTCTTT	CASSKNPRGGGRNTEAFF
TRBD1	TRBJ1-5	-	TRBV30	TGTGCCTGGAGTGTACAGACAGGGGGATACCAGCCCCAGCATTTT	CAWSVQTGGYQPQHF
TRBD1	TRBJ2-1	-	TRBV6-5	TGTGCCAGCAGTTACGACAGGGGGCTTGTTGAGCAGTTCTTC	CASSYDRGLVEQFF
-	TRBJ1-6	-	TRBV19	TGTGCCAGCCAGCCGGCGACAGGTTCACCCCTCCACTTT	CASQPATGSPLHF